The present TCR beta chain was sequenced within a study of blood T cells in healthy people across ages. A J-beta primer mix and a sample-barcoded 5' primer were used in a second PCR of about 7 to 12 cycles. TCRdb reprocessed the 5' RACE reads via MiXCR and lists one record per CDR3 protein. This table has about 570,000 distinct CDR3 sequences, roughly a quarter appearing once. Per germline, CDR1 MNHEY and CDR2 SVGAGI. CDR3 length: 12 amino acids. V was trimmed by 6 bases and J by 8 bases, leaving 10 bases between them. The authors extracted at least 6 micrograms of total RNA per sample. These data were likewise used in another study, on T cells of mothers and their children.

This chain links TRBV6-5 with TRBJ1-4; D is possibly TRBD1 (5 bases). The sequence was collected from a boy under 10 years old in good health. The sequenced sample consisted of blood. CDR3 loop: CASRGRREKLFF. CDR3 sequence (DNA): TGTGCCAGCAGGGGACGCAGGGAAAAACTGTTTTTT.